The TCR beta chain under discussion was sequenced for a study of T cell responses to AZD1222 COVID-19 vaccine. In the case of this clone: Its antigen is currently unknown.

Libraries were prepared by immunoSEQ multiplex PCR; TCRdb keeps only in-frame clonotypes and omits some of them. This table has 70,000 to 95,000 clones, roughly 90% appearing once. Germline V lookup: CDR1 MDHEN, CDR2 SYDVKM. This CDR3 has 17 amino acids. The ends were cut back, 4 bases at V and 0 bases at J, with 16 bases in the middle. Overall study findings and caveats: Of spike-specific TCRs, nearly half reportedly target regions left unmutated in variants. Most donors were white British and more were female, and clonal diversity was possibly underestimated.

The material was peripheral blood, obtained 28 days after the second AZD1222 dose. This sequence joins TRBV28 and TRBJ1-3, with a tentative D call TRBD1 (5 bases). The clonotype originates from an adult who received the AZD1222 COVID-19 vaccine. As DNA, the CDR3 is TGTGCCAGCAGTTCGCTTAGGGGCACCCGCTCTGGAAACACCATATATTTT. It specifies CASSSLRGTRSGNTIYF.